This T cell receptor beta chain stems from a study of blood T cell repertoires in COVID-19. This clone was seen a handful of times. As handled by the study authors: Using reference gene primer amplification, nucleated cell counts were estimated. The assay was immunoSEQ multiplex PCR, and TCRdb's table has in-frame clones only and misses some. The DNA gave D and trimming, while V, J and clone size come from that table. Among around 220,000 clones, around 90% were seen once, and the ten largest hold 1.5%. The CDR3 contains 14 residues. From germline, CDR1 is MNHEY and CDR2 SMNVEV (reference sequence). V was cut by 6 bases and J by 1 base, with 11 bases left in between.

The sequence was obtained from a man between 18 and 35 years old with active or convalescent COVID-19. V and J are TRBV27 and TRBJ2-3; TRBD1 is a possible D gene (5 bases). The material sequenced was peripheral blood. The CDR3 sequence is CASSGIRGTDTQYF. CDR3 in DNA: TGTGCCAGCAGCGGAATCAGGGGCACAGATACGCAGTATTTT.